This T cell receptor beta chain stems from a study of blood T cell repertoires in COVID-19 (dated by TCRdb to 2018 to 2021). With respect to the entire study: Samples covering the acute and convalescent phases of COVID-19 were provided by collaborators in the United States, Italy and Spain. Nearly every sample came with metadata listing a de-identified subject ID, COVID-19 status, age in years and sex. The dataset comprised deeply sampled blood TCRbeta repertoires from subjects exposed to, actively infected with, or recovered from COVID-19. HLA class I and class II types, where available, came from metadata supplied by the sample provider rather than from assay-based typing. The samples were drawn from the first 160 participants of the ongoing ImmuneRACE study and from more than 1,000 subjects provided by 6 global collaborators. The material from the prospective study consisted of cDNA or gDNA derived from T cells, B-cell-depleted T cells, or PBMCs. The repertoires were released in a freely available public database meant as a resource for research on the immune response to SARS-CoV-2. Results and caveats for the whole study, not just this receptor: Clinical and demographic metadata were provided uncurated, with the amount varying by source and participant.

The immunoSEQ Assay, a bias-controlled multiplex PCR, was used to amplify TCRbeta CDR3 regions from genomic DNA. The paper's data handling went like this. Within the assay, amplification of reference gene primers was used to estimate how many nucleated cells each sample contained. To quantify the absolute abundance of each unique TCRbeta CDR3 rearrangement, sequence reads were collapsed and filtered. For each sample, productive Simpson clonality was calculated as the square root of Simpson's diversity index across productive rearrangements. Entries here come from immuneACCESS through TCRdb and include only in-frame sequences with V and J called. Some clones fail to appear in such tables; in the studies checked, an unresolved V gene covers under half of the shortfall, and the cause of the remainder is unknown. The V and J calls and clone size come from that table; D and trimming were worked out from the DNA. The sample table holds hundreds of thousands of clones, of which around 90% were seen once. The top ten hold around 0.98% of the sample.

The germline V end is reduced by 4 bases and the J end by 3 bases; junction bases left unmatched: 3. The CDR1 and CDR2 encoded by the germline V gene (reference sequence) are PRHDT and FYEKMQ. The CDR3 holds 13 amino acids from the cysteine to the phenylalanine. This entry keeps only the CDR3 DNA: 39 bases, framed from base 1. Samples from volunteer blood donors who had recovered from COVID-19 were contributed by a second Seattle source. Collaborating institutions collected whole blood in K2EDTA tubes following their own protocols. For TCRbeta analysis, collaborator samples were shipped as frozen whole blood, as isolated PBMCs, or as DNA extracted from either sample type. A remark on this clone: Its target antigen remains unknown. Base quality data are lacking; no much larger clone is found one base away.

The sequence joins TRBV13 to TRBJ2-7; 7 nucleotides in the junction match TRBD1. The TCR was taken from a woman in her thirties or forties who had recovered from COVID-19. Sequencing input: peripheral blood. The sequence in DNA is TGTGCCAGCAGCTCGGGACAGCGCTACGAGCAGTACTTC. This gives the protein CASSSGQRYEQYF.